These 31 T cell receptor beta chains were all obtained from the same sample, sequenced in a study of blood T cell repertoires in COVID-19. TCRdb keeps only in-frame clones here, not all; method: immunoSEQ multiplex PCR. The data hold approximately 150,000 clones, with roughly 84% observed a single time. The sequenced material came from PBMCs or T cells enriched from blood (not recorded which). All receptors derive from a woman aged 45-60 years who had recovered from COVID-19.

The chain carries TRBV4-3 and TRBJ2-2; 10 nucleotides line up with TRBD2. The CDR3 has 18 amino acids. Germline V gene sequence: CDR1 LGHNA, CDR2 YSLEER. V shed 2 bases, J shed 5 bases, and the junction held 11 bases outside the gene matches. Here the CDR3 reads CASSQLAIELAGTGELFF. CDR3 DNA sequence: TGCGCCAGCAGCCAATTAGCGATTGAACTAGCGGGGACCGGGGAGCTGTTTTTT.

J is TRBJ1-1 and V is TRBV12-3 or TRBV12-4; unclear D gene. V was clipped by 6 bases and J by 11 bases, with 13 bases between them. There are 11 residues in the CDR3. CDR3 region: CASSPGYLAFF. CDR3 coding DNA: TGTGCCAGCAGCCCAGGTTATTTGGCTTTCTTT.

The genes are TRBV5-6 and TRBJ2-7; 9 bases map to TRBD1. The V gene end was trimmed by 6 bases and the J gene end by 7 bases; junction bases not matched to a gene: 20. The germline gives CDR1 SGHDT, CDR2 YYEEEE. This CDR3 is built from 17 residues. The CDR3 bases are TGTGCCAGCACCCCTTTCACAGGGGGCCCGCGATTAGAAGAGCAGTACTTC. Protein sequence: CASTPFTGGPRLEEQYF.

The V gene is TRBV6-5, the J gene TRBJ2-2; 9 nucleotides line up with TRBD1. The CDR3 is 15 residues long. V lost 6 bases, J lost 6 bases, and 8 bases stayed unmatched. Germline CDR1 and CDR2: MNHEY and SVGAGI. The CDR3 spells CASSRQGVMAGELFF. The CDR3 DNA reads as TGTGCCAGCAGCCGACAGGGGGTTATGGCCGGGGAGCTGTTTTTT.

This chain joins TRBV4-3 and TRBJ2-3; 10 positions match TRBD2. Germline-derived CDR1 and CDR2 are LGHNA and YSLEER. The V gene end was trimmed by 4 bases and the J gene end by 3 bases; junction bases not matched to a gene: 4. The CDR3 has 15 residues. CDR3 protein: CASSPLSGGTDTQYF. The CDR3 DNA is TGCGCCAGCAGCCCGCTTAGCGGGGGGACAGATACGCAGTATTTT.

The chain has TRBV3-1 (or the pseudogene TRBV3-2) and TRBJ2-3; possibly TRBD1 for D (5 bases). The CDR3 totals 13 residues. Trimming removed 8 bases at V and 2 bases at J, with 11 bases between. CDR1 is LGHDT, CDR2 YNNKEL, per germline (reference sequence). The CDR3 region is CASGAHYTDTQYF. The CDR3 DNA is TGTGCCAGCGGGGCTCATTACACAGATACGCAGTATTTT.

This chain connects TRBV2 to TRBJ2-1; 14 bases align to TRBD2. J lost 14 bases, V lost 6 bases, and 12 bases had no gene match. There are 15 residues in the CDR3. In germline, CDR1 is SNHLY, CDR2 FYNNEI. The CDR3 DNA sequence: TGTGCCAGCAGGGAGACTAGCGGGGGGGCTGAAAAGAAGTTCTTC. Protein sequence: CASRETSGGAEKKFF.

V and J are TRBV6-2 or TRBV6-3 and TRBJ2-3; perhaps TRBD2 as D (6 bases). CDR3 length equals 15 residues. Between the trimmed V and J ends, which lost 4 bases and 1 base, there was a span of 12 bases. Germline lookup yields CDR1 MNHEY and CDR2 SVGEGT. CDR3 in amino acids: CASSFGGIGTDTQYF. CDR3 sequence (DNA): TGTGCCAGCAGTTTTGGGGGGATTGGCACAGATACGCAGTATTTT.

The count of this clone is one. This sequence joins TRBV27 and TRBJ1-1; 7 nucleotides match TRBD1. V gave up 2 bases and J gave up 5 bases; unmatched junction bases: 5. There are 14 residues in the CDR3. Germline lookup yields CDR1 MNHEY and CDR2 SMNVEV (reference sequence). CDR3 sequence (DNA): TGTGCCAGCAGTTTAAGGAGGGGGCAGACTGAAGCTTTCTTT. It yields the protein CASSLRRGQTEAFF.

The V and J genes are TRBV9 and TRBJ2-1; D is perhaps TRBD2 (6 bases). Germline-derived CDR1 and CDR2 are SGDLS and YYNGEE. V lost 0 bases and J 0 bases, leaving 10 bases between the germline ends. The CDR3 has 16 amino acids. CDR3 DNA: TGTGCCAGCAGCGTAGTATACGGGAGCTCCTACAATGAGCAGTTCTTC. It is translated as CASSVVYGSSYNEQFF.

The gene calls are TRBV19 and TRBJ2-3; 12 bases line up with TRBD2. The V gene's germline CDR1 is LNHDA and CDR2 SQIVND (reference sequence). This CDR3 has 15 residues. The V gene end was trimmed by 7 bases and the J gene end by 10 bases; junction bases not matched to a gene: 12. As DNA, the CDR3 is TGTGCCAGTATTCCCTCGGGACTAGCGGGTGAGGCGCAGTATTTT. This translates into CASIPSGLAGEAQYF.

CDR3 protein: CSVSWEGRGEQYF. CDR3 in DNA: TGCAGCGTCTCTTGGGAGGGCCGGGGCGAGCAGTACTTC. The V call is TRBV29-1, the J call TRBJ2-7; 7 bases align to TRBD2. CDR1 is SQVTM, CDR2 ANQGSEA, per germline. V gave up 6 bases and J gave up 6 bases; unmatched junction bases: 11. CDR3 size: 13 residues.

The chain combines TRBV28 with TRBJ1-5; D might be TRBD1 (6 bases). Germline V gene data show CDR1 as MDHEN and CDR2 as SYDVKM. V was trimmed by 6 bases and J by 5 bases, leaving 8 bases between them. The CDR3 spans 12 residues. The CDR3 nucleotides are TGTGCCAGCAGACAGGGTGATCAGCCCCAGCATTTT. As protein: CASRQGDQPQHF. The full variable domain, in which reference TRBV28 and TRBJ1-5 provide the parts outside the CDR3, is DVKVTQSSRYLVKRTGEKVFLECVQDMDHENMFWYRQDPGLGLRLIYFSYDVKMKEKGDIPEGYSVSREKKERFSLILESASTNQTSMYLCASRQGDQPQHFGDGTRLSIL.

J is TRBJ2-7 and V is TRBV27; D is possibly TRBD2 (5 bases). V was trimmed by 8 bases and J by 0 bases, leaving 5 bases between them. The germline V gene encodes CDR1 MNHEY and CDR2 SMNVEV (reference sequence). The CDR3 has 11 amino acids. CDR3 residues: CASGSSYEQYF. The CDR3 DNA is TGTGCCAGCGGGAGCTCCTACGAGCAGTACTTC.

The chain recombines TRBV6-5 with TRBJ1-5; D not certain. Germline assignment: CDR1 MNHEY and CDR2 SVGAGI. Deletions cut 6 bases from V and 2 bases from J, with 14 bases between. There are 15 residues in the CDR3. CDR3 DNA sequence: TGTGCCAGCAGACGGGGTACCGTTGGCAATCAGCCCCAGCATTTT. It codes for CASRRGTVGNQPQHF.

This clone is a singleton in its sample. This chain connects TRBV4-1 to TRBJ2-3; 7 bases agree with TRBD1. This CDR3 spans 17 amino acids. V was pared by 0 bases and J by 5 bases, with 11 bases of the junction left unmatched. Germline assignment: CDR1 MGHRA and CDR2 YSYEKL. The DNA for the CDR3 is TGCGCCAGCAGCCAAGATTTGGGGACAGCAGAGGTAGATACGCAGTATTTT. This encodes CASSQDLGTAEVDTQYF.

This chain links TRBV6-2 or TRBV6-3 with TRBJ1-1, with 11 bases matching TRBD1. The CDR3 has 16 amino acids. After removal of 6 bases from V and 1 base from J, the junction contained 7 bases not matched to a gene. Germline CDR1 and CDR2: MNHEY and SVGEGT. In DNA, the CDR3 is TGTGCCAGCAGCCAAGGGGGGACAGGGGGGAACACTGAAGCTTTCTTT. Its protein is CASSQGGTGGNTEAFF.

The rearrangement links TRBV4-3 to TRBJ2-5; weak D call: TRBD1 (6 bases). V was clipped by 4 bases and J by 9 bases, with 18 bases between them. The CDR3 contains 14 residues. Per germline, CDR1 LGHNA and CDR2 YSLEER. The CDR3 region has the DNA TGCGCCAGCAGCCTCGGGCAGGGGCATGGGGCCCAGTACTTC. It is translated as CASSLGQGHGAQYF.

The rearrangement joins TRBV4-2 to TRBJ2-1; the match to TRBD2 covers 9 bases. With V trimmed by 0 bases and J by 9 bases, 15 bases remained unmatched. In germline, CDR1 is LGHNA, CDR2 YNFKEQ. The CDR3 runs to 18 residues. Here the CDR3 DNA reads TGTGCCAGCAGCCAAGAGACCGAAGCGGGAGGCCCATGGGCTGAGCAGTTCTTC. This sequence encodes CASSQETEAGGPWAEQFF.

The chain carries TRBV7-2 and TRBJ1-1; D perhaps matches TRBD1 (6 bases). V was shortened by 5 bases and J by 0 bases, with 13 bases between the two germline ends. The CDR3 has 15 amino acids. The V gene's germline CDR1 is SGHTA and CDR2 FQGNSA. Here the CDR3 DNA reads TGTGCCAGCAGCCCTAGACAGGCCTTGAACACTGAAGCTTTCTTT. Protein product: CASSPRQALNTEAFF.

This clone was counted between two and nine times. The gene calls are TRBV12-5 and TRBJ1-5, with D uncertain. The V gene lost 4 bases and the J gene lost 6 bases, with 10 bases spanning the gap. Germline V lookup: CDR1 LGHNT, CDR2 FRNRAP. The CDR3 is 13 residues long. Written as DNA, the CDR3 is TGTGCTAGTGGTTCATGGGGAGCTCAGCCCCAGCATTTT. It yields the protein CASGSWGAQPQHF.

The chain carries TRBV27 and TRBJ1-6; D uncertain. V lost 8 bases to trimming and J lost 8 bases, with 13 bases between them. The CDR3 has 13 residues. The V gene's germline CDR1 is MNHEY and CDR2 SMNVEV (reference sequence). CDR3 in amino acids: CASGNRDDSPLHF. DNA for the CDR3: TGTGCCAGCGGAAATCGGGATGATTCACCCCTCCACTTT.

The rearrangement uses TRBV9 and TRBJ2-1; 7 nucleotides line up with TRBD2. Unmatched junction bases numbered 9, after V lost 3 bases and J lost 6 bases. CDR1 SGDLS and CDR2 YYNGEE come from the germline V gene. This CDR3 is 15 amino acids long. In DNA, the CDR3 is TGTGCCAGCAGCGACCGCCTTAGCGGGCGCAATGAGCAGTTCTTC. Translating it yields CASSDRLSGRNEQFF. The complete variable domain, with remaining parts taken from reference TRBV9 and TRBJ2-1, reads DSGVTQTPKHLITATGQRVTLRCSPRSGDLSVYWYQQSLDQGLQFLIQYYNGEERAKGNILERFSAQQFPDLHSELNLSSLELGDSALYFCASSDRLSGRNEQFFGPGTRLTVL.

CDR3 sequence reads: CASRGAGYTF. The CDR3 nucleotides are TGTGCCAGCAGAGGGGCTGGATACACCTTC. The chain combines TRBV6-5 with TRBJ1-2, with D perhaps TRBD1 (5 bases). CDR3 size: 10 residues. From germline, CDR1 is MNHEY and CDR2 SVGAGI. V lost 6 bases, J lost 11 bases, and 10 bases lay in between.

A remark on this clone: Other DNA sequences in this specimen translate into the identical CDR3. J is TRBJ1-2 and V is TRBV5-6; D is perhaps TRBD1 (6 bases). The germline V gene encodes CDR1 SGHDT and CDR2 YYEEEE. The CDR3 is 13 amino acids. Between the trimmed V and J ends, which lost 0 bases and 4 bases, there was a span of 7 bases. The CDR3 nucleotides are TGTGCCAGCAGCTTGGACAGGGTCTATGGCTACACCTTC. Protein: CASSLDRVYGYTF.

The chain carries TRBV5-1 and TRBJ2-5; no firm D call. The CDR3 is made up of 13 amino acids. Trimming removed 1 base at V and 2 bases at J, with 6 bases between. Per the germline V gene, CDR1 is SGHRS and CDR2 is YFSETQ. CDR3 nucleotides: TGCGCCAGCAGCTTGATCCTGCAAGAGACCCAGTACTTC. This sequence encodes CASSLILQETQYF.

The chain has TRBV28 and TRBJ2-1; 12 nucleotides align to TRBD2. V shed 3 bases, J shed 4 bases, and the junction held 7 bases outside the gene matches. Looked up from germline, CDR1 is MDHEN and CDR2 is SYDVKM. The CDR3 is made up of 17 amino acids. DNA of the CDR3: TGTGCCAGCAGTTTGCCGACGGGACTAGCGGGTTACAATGAGCAGTTCTTC. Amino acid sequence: CASSLPTGLAGYNEQFF.

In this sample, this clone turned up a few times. CDR3 bases: TGTGCCAGCAGTTTGGACAGGGGATGGACTGAAGCTTTCTTT. It yields the protein CASSLDRGWTEAFF. The genes are TRBV6-6 and TRBJ1-1; 9 nucleotides align to TRBD1. The CDR3 contains 14 residues. The junction had 5 bases not matched to a gene; V was cut back by 4 bases and J by 5 bases. The V gene's germline CDR1 is MNHNY and CDR2 SVGAGI (reference sequence).

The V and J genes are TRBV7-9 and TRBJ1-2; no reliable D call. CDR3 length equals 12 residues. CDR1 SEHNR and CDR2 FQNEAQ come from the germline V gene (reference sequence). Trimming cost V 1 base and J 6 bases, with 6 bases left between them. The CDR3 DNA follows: TGTGCCAGCAGCTTAGAACAGAATGGCTACACCTTC. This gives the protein CASSLEQNGYTF.

In nucleotides, the CDR3 is TGTGCCAGCAGCTTTACTTCCCGGACTCCTACAAAACCCGATACGCAGTATTTT. Translated: CASSFTSRTPTKPDTQYF. The rearrangement links TRBV9 to TRBJ2-3, with a weak D call TRBD2 (5 bases). V was shortened by 4 bases and J by 6 bases, with 27 bases between the two germline ends. This CDR3 is 18 amino acids long. The V gene's germline CDR1 is SGDLS and CDR2 YYNGEE.

The CDR3 is CSVSGGANEKLFF. The CDR3, as DNA: TGCAGCGTGTCGGGGGGCGCAAATGAAAAACTGTTTTTT. The chain couples TRBV29-1 to TRBJ1-4; D is perhaps TRBD1 (6 bases). CDR3 length equals 13 residues. Trimming took 6 bases from V and 5 from J, leaving 13 bases between them. The germline V gene has CDR1 SQVTM and CDR2 ANQGSEA.